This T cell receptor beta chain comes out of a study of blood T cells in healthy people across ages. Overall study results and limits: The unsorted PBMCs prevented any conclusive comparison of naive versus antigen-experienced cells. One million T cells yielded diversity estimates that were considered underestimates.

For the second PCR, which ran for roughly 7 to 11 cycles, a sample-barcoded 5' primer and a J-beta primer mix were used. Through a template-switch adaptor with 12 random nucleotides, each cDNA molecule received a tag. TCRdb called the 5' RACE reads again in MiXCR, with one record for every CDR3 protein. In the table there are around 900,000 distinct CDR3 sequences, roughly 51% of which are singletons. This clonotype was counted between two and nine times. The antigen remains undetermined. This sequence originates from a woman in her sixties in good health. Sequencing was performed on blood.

The CDR3 sequence is CASSQDGLVTDTQYF. CDR3 coding DNA: TGTGCCAGCAGCCAAGATGGCCTAGTGACGGATACGCAGTATTTT. This chain links TRBV7-9 with TRBJ2-3, with D hard to call. V was pared by 5 bases and J by 6 bases, with 18 bases between. Germline-derived CDR1 and CDR2 are SEHNR and FQNEAQ (reference sequence). The CDR3 spans 15 residues.